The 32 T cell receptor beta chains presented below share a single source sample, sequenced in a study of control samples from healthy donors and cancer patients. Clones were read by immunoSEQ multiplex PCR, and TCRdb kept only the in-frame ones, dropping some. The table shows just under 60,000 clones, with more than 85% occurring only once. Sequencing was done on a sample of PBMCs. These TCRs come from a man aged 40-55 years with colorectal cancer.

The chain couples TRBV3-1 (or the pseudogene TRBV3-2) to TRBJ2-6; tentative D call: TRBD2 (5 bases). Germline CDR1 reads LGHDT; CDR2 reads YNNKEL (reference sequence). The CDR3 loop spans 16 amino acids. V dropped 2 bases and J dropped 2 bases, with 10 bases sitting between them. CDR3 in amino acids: CASSQPSGAGANVLTF. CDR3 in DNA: TGTGCCAGCAGCCAACCATCCGGGGCTGGGGCCAACGTCCTGACTTTC.

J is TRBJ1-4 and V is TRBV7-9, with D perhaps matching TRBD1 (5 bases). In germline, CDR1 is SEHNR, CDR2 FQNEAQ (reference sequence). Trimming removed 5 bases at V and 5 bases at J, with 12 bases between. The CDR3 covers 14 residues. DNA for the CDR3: TGTGCCAGCAGCCCCCGGGACGGAAATGAAAAACTGTTTTTT. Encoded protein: CASSPRDGNEKLFF.

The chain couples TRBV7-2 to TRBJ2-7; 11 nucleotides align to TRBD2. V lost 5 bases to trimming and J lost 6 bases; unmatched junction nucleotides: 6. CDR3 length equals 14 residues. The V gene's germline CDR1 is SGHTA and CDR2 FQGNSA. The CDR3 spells CASSRSGGAGEQYF. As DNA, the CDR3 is TGTGCCAGCAGCCGTAGCGGGGGGGCTGGCGAGCAGTACTTC.

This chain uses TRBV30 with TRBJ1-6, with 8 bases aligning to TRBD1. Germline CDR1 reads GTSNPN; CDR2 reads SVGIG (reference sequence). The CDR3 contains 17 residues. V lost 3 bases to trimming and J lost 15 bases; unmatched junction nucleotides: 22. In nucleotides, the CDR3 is TGTGCCTGGAGCCGCAGCGGAAAGGAAACAGGGGGAGAAGGCCTCCACTTT. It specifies CAWSRSGKETGGEGLHF. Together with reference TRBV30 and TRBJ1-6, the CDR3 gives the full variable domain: SQTIHQWPATLVQPVGSPLSLECTVEGTSNPNLYWYRQAAGRGLQLLFYSVGIGQISSEVPQNLSASRPQDRQFILSSKKLLLSDSGFYLCAWSRSGKETGGEGLHFGNGTRLTVT.

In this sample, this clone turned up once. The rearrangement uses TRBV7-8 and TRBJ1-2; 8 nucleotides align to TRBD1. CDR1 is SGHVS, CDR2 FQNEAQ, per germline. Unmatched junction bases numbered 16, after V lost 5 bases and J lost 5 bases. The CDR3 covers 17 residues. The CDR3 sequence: CASSLTQGARGEYGYTF. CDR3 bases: TGTGCCAGCAGCCTCACTCAGGGGGCGCGAGGAGAGTATGGCTACACCTTC.

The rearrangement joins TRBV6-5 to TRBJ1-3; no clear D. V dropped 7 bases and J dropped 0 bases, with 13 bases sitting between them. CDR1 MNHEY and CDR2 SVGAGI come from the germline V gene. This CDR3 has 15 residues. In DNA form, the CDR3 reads TGTGCCAGCATTTCTGGCTCGAGCTCTGGAAACACCATATATTTT. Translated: CASISGSSSGNTIYF.

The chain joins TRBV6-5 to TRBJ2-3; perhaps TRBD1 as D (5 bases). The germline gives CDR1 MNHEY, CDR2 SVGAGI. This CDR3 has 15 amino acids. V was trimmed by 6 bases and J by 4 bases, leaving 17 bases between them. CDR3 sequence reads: CASSLADTGSDTQYF. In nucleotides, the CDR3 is TGTGCCAGCAGCCTCGCGGACACCGGCTCAGATACGCAGTATTTT.

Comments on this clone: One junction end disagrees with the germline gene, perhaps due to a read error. The CDR3 nucleotides are TGCAGCGTCGAAGGTACAGGGACCCGCTACACCTTC. It yields the protein CSVEGTGTRYTF. The rearrangement joins TRBV29-1 to TRBJ1-2, with a weak D call TRBD1 (6 bases). Germline V gene lookup returns CDR1 SQVTM and CDR2 ANQGSEA. The CDR3 spans 12 residues.

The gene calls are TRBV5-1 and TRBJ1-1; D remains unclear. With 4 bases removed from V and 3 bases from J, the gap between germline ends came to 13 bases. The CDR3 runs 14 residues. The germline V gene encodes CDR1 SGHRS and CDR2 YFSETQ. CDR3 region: CASSRTGWDTEAFF. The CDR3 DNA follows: TGCGCCAGCAGCCGGACGGGGTGGGACACTGAAGCTTTCTTT. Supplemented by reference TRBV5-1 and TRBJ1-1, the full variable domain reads KAGVTQTPRYLIKTRGQQVTLSCSPISGHRSVSWYQQTPGQGLQFLFEYFSETQRNKGNFPGRFSGRQFSNSRSEMNVSTLELGDSALYLCASSRTGWDTEAFFGQGTRLTVV.

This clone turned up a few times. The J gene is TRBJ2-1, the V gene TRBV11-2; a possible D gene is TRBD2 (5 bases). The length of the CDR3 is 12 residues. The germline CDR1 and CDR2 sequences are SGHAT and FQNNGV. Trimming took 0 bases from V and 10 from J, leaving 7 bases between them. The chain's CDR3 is CASSLDPGEQFF. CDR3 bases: TGTGCCAGCAGCTTAGATCCGGGGGAGCAGTTCTTC.

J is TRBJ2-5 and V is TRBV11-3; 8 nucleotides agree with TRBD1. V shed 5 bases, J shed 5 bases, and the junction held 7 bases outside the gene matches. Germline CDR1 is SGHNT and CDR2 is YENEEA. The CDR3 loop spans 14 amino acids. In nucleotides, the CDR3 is TGTGCCAGCAGCCTCTTCAGGGGGCAGGAGACCCAGTACTTC. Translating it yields CASSLFRGQETQYF.

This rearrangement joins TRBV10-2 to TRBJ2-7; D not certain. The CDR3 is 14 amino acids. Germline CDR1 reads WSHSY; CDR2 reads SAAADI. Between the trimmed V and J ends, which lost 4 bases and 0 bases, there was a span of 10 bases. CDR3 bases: TGCGCCAGCAGTGCGGGCCTCAGCTCCTACGAGCAGTACTTC. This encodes CASSAGLSSYEQYF.

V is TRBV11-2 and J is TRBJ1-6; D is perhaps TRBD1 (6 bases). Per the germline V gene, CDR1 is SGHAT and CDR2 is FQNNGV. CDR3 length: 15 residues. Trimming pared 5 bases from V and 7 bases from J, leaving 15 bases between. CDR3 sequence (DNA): TGTGCCAGCAGCCGAACAGGGAGCGGGAATTCACCCCTCCACTTT. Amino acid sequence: CASSRTGSGNSPLHF.

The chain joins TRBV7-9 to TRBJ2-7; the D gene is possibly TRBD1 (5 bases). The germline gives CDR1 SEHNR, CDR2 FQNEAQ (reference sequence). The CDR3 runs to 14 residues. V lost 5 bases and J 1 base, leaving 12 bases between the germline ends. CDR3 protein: CASSIDSLSYEQYF. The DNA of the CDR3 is TGTGCCAGCAGCATCGACAGTTTATCCTACGAGCAGTACTTC.

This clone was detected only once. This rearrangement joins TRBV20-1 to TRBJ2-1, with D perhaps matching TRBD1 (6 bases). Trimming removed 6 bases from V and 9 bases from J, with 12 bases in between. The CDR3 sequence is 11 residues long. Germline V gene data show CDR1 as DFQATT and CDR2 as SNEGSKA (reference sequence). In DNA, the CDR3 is TGCAGTGCCGGGCGAGGGGGTGAGCAGTTCTTC. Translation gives CSAGRGGEQFF.

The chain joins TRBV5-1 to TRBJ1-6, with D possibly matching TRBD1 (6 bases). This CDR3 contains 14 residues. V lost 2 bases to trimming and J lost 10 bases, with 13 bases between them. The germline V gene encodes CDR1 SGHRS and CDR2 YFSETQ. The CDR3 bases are TGCGCCAGCAGCTTCACCGGGGACACCTCACCCCTCCACTTT. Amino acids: CASSFTGDTSPLHF. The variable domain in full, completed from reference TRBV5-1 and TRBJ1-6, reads KAGVTQTPRYLIKTRGQQVTLSCSPISGHRSVSWYQQTPGQGLQFLFEYFSETQRNKGNFPGRFSGRQFSNSRSEMNVSTLELGDSALYLCASSFTGDTSPLHFGNGTRLTVT.

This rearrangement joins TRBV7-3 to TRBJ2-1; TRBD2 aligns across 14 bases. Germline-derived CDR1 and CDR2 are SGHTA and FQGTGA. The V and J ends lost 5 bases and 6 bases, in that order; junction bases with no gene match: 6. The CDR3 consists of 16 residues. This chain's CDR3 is CASSPGGLAGANEQFF. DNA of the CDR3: TGTGCCAGCAGCCCGGGGGGACTAGCGGGGGCCAATGAGCAGTTCTTC.

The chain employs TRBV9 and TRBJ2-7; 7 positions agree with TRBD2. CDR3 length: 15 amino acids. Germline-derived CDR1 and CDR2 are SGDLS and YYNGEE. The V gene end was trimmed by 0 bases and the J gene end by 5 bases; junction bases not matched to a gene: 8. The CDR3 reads CASSVGAGRANEQYF. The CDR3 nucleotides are TGTGCCAGCAGCGTAGGGGCAGGGAGGGCAAACGAGCAGTACTTC.

The CDR3, as DNA: TGTGCCAGCAACCTAGGAGTATCCTACGAGCAGTACTTC. The encoded protein is CASNLGVSYEQYF. The chain employs TRBV6-6 and TRBJ2-7; no definite D call. V was pared by 7 bases and J by 1 base, with 11 bases between. Germline V gene data show CDR1 as MNHNY and CDR2 as SVGAGI (reference sequence). The CDR3 sequence is 13 residues long.

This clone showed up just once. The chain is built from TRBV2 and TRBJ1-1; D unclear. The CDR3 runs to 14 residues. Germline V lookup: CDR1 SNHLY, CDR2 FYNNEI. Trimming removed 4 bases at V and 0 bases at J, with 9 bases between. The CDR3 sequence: CASSGAPVNTEAFF. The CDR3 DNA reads TGTGCCAGCAGTGGAGCCCCGGTGAACACTGAAGCTTTCTTT.

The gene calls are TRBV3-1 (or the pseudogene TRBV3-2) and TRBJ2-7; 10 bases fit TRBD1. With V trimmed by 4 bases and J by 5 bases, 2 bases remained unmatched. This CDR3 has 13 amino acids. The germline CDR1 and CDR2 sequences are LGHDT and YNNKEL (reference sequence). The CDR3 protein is CASSLGQGDEQYF. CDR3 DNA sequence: TGTGCCAGCAGCCTTGGACAGGGGGACGAGCAGTACTTC.

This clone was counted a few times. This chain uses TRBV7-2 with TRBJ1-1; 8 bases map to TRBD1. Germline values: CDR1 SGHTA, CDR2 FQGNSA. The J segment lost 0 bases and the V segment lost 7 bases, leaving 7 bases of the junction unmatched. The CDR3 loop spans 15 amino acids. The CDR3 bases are TGTGCCAGCACCCCAGGGGGCATCATGAACACTGAAGCTTTCTTT. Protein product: CASTPGGIMNTEAFF. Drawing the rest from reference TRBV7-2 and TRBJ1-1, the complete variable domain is GAGVSQSPSNKVTEKGKDVELRCDPISGHTALYWYRQSLGQGLEFLIYFQGNSAPDKSGLPSDRFSAERTGGSVSTLTIQRTQQEDSAVYLCASTPGGIMNTEAFFGQGTRLTVV.

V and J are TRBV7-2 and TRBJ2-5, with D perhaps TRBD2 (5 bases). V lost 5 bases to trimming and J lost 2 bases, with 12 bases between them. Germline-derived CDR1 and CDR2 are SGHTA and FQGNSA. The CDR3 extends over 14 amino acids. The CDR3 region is CASSRRGPQETQYF. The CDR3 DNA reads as TGTGCCAGCAGCCGTCGGGGTCCACAAGAGACCCAGTACTTC.

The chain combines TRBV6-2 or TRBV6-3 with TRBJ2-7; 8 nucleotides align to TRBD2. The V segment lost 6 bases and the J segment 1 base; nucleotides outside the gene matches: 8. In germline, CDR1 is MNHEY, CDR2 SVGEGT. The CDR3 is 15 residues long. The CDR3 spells CASSPPGLVSYEQYF. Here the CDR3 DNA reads TGTGCCAGCAGCCCCCCGGGACTAGTATCCTACGAGCAGTACTTC.

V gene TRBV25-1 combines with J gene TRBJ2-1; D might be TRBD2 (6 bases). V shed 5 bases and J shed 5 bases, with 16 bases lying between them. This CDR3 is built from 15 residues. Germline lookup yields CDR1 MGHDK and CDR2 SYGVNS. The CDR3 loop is CASSPPGRQNNEQFF. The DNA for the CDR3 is TGTGCCAGCAGTCCACCCGGGAGACAAAACAATGAGCAGTTCTTC.

The DNA of the CDR3 is TGCGCCAGCAGCACCGGACAGGTTCCCTACGAGCAGTACTTC. It specifies CASSTGQVPYEQYF. This chain connects TRBV5-1 to TRBJ2-7; 7 nucleotides align to TRBD1. The V segment lost 4 bases and the J segment 2 bases; nucleotides outside the gene matches: 6. Germline lookup yields CDR1 SGHRS and CDR2 YFSETQ. The CDR3 has 14 amino acids.

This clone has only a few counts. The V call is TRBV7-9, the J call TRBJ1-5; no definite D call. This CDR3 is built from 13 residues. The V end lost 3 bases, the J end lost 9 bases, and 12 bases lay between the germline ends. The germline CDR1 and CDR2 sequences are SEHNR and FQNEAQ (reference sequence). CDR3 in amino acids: CASSFSGFGPQHF. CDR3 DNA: TGTGCCAGCAGCTTTTCGGGTTTTGGGCCCCAGCATTTT.

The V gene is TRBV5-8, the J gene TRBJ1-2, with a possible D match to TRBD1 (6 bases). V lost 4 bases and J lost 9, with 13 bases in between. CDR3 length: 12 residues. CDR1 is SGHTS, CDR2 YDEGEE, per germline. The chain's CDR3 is CASSPRGFSYTF. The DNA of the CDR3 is TGTGCCAGCAGCCCCAGGGGATTTAGCTACACCTTC.

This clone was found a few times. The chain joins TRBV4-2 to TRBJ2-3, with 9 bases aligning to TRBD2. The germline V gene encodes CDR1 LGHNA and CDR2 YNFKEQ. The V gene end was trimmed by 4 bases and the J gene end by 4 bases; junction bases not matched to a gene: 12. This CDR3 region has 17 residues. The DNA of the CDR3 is TGTGCCAGCAGCCTATCAGAGCGGGGGGCGGGCGCAGATACGCAGTATTTT. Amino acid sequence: CASSLSERGAGADTQYF.

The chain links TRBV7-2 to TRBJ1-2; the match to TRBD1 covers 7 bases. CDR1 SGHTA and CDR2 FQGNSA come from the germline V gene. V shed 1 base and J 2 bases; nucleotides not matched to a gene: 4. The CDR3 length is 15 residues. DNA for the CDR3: TGTGCCAGCAGCTTAGAGGGACAGCCCAACTATGGCTACACCTTC. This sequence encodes CASSLEGQPNYGYTF.

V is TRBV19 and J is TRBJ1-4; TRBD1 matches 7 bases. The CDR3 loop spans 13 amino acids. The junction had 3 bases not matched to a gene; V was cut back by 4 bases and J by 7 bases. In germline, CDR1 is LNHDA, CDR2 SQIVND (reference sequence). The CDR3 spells CASSNRGFEKLFF. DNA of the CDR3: TGTGCCAGTAGTAACAGGGGTTTTGAAAAACTGTTTTTT. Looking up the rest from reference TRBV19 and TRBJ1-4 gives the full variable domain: DGGITQSPKYLFRKEGQNVTLSCEQNLNHDAMYWYRQDPGQGLRLIYYSQIVNDFQKGDIAEGYSVSREKKESFPLTVTSAQKNPTAFYLCASSNRGFEKLFFGSGTQLSVL.

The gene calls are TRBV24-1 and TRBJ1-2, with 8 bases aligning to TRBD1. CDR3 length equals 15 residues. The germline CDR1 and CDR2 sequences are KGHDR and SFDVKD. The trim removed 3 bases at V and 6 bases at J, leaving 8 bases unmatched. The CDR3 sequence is CATSDGQGASDGYTF. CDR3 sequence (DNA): TGTGCCACCAGTGATGGACAGGGAGCCTCAGATGGCTACACCTTC.